The 11 T cell receptor beta chains reported below all come from one sample, sequenced in a study of T cells and Merkel cell carcinoma outcomes. Data came from immunoSEQ multiplex PCR; TCRdb stores just in-frame clones and leaves some out. The table includes around 4,200 clones, approximately 92% detected once. Sequenced input: tumor tissue from Merkel cell carcinoma. These TCRs come from a human donor with Merkel cell carcinoma.

The CDR3: CSVDQGRGLFF. In DNA form, the CDR3 reads TGCAGCGTTGACCAGGGAAGGGGACTGTTTTTT. This sequence joins TRBV29-1 and TRBJ1-4, with D possibly matching TRBD1 (5 bases). The germline V gene encodes CDR1 SQVTM and CDR2 ANQGSEA. The CDR3 is 11 amino acids. V lost 3 bases and J 13 bases, leaving 12 bases between the germline ends.

This rearrangement joins TRBV5-1 to TRBJ1-1, with D possibly matching TRBD1 (6 bases). The CDR3 extends over 13 amino acids. From germline, CDR1 is SGHRS and CDR2 YFSETQ. The V end was cut by 0 bases, the J end by 6 bases, with 9 bases between. CDR3 bases: TGCGCCAGCAGCTTGGCGGACAGCTCTGAAGCTTTCTTT. It is translated as CASSLADSSEAFF.

This clone appeared a single time. The chain carries TRBV5-6 and TRBJ1-3; D is uncertain. Germline loops: CDR1 SGHDT, CDR2 YYEEEE. This CDR3 comprises 13 residues. V was cut by 2 bases and J by 0 bases, with 3 bases left in between. The CDR3: CASSFTSGNTIYF. CDR3 DNA sequence: TGTGCCAGCAGCTTTACCTCTGGAAACACCATATATTTT.

J is TRBJ2-7 and V is TRBV4-3; TRBD1 aligns across 7 bases. V lost 3 bases and J lost 0; bases outside the gene matches: 8. The germline CDR1 and CDR2 sequences are LGHNA and YSLEER. This CDR3 has 16 amino acids. In DNA form, the CDR3 reads TGCGCCAGCAGCCAGGGTACAGGGGCAGGCTCCTACGAGCAGTACTTC. It codes for CASSQGTGAGSYEQYF.

V usage is TRBV11-2 and J usage is TRBJ1-3; possible D gene TRBD1, 5 bases. The CDR3 contains 17 residues. The germline V gene has CDR1 SGHAT and CDR2 FQNNGV. With 1 base removed from V and 0 bases from J, the gap between germline ends came to 13 bases. The CDR3 region has the DNA TGTGCCAGCAGCTTAGGGGCCGTTAGGGGCTCTGGAAACACCATATATTTT. Its protein product is CASSLGAVRGSGNTIYF.

The rearrangement joins TRBV11-1 to TRBJ2-7, with D hard to call. V was trimmed by 2 bases and J by 4 bases, leaving 6 bases between them. The germline gives CDR1 SGHAT, CDR2 FQDESV (reference sequence). The CDR3 is 12 residues long. DNA of the CDR3: TGTGCCAGCAGCTTAAATAGTTACGAGCAGTACTTC. Its translation: CASSLNSYEQYF.

V is TRBV20-1 and J is TRBJ1-1; D gene ambiguous. The CDR3 is made up of 10 amino acids. Deletions cut 5 bases from V and 10 bases from J, with 11 bases between. CDR1 is DFQATT and CDR2 is SNEGSKA in the germline V gene (reference sequence). The CDR3 spells CSASTGRAFF. DNA for the CDR3: TGCAGTGCTTCTACGGGGAGAGCTTTCTTT.

The chain joins TRBV2 to TRBJ2-1; D is uncertain. The germline V and J ends were trimmed by 3 bases and 8 bases, with 8 bases remaining between them. The germline CDR1 and CDR2 sequences are SNHLY and FYNNEI. The CDR3 runs 12 residues. The CDR3 here is CASSDRIDEQFF. The CDR3 DNA is TGTGCCAGCAGTGACAGGATCGATGAGCAGTTCTTC.

This clone was counted only a few times. The chain couples TRBV4-3 to TRBJ1-2; a weak D match, TRBD1 (5 bases). Trimming took 0 bases from V and 1 from J, leaving 9 bases between them. Germline lookup yields CDR1 LGHNA and CDR2 YSLEER. This CDR3 spans 15 amino acids. CDR3 region: CASSQDREINYGYTF. The CDR3 region has the DNA TGCGCCAGCAGCCAAGACAGGGAAATTAACTATGGCTACACCTTC.

The rearrangement uses TRBV9 and TRBJ2-1; possible D gene TRBD2, 5 bases. Per germline, CDR1 SGDLS and CDR2 YYNGEE. Deletions cut 2 bases from V and 6 bases from J, with 9 bases between. This CDR3 is built from 13 residues. The CDR3 sequence is CASSVGSPNEQFF. The CDR3 DNA follows: TGTGCCAGCAGCGTGGGGAGTCCCAATGAGCAGTTCTTC.

This chain links TRBV5-4 with TRBJ2-3; perhaps D is TRBD1 or TRBD2 (7 bases each). The CDR3 is 15 amino acids. Trimming took off 1 base at V and 6 bases at J, with 15 bases between the two ends. The germline V gene has CDR1 SGHNT and CDR2 YYREEE (reference sequence). The CDR3 DNA reads TGTGCCAGCAGCTTGCCAGGGGGGGCCGGGGATACGCAGTATTTT. Its translation is CASSLPGGAGDTQYF.